This is a list of T cell receptor beta chains from one sample in a study of cytomegalovirus exposure and HLA in healthy donors. The table came from immunoSEQ multiplex PCR; TCRdb's copy has only in-frame clones and leaves some out. The table lists more than 95,000 clones, 64% of them singletons, with approximately 3% in the top ten. Sequencing was done on a sample of PBMCs. These receptor sequences come from a man aged 60 to 69 in good health and CMV-seronegative. Each CDR3 is given with its conserved first and last residue. The D gene is left open where the match is weak. Size tells how often a clone was seen (once, few, many) or the class of an expanded clone, and some rows leave it out.

d_gene: TRBD2
abundance: -
j_gene: TRBJ2-5
v_gene: TRBV7-3
CDR3aa: CASAGGGGETQYF
CDR3nt: TGTGCCAGCGCGGGGGGCGGGGGAGAGACCCAGTACTTC

d_gene: TRBD1
abundance: -
j_gene: TRBJ1-2
v_gene: TRBV6-1
CDR3aa: CASSGDSRSTF
CDR3nt: TGTGCCAGCAGTGGGGACAGTCGTAGCACCTTC

d_gene: -
abundance: -
j_gene: TRBJ2-5
v_gene: TRBV2
CDR3aa: CASRRETQYF
CDR3nt: TGTGCCAGCAGGAGGGAGACCCAGTACTTC

d_gene: TRBD1
abundance: -
j_gene: TRBJ2-5
v_gene: TRBV7-4
CDR3aa: CASSFFERGQGILETQYF
CDR3nt: TGTGCCAGCAGCTTCTTCGAACGGGGACAGGGAATTTTGGAGACCCAGTACTTC

d_gene: -
abundance: -
j_gene: TRBJ1-3
v_gene: TRBV27
CDR3aa: CASTSWSGNTIYF
CDR3nt: TGTGCCAGCACCAGTTGGTCTGGAAACACCATATATTTT

d_gene: TRBD1
abundance: few
j_gene: TRBJ2-7
v_gene: TRBV25-1
CDR3aa: CASRTGTARDEQYF
CDR3nt: TGTGCCAGCAGGACCGGGACAGCGAGGGATGAGCAGTACTTC

d_gene: -
abundance: -
j_gene: TRBJ2-3
v_gene: TRBV15
CDR3aa: CATSRDPPSGFSRTDTQYF
CDR3nt: TGTGCCACCAGCAGAGATCCCCCTTCCGGGTTCAGTCGCACAGATACGCAGTATTTT

d_gene: TRBD2
abundance: -
j_gene: TRBJ2-2
v_gene: TRBV27
CDR3aa: CASSPLLAGGTGELFF
CDR3nt: TGTGCCAGCAGTCCCCTACTAGCGGGAGGCACCGGGGAGCTGTTTTTT

d_gene: TRBD2
abundance: -
j_gene: TRBJ2-1
v_gene: TRBV5-1
CDR3aa: CASSLPSGRAGVNEQFF
CDR3nt: TGCGCCAGCAGCTTGCCGAGCGGGAGGGCGGGAGTGAATGAGCAGTTCTTC

d_gene: -
abundance: -
j_gene: TRBJ2-3
v_gene: TRBV4-2
CDR3aa: CASRVEASRSTDTQYF
CDR3nt: TGTGCCAGCAGGGTAGAAGCCTCTAGAAGCACAGATACGCAGTATTTT

d_gene: -
abundance: -
j_gene: TRBJ2-2
v_gene: TRBV5-1
CDR3aa: CASSYLREGGELFF
CDR3nt: TGCGCCAGCAGCTATTTGAGGGAAGGCGGGGAGCTGTTTTTT

d_gene: -
abundance: few
j_gene: TRBJ1-4
v_gene: TRBV9
CDR3aa: CASSPVGGQGRHSNEKLFF
CDR3nt: TGTGCCAGCAGCCCAGTGGGGGGGCAGGGTCGACATTCCAATGAAAAACTGTTTTTT

d_gene: -
abundance: few
j_gene: TRBJ1-1
v_gene: TRBV7-9
CDR3aa: CASSAPGRAEAFF
CDR3nt: TGTGCCAGCAGCGCCCCGGGGAGGGCTGAAGCTTTCTTT

d_gene: -
abundance: -
j_gene: TRBJ2-5
v_gene: TRBV11-2
CDR3aa: CASSRGPQGRETQYF
CDR3nt: TGTGCCAGCAGCCGCGGACCGCAGGGGAGAGAGACCCAGTACTTC

d_gene: -
abundance: -
j_gene: TRBJ1-2
v_gene: TRBV28
CDR3aa: CASSTPGQPYGYTF
CDR3nt: TGTGCCAGCAGTACCCCCGGACAGCCTTATGGCTACACCTTC

d_gene: -
abundance: -
j_gene: TRBJ2-1
v_gene: TRBV19
CDR3aa: CASSIAGVNNEQFF
CDR3nt: TGTGCCAGTAGTATAGCGGGAGTGAACAATGAGCAGTTCTTC